The present T cell receptor (beta chain) was sequenced within a study of cytomegalovirus exposure and HLA in healthy donors. Study-level points and caveats: For presence/absence analyses, sequencing depth was assumed to be roughly uniform across donors. Among donors in an Asian-associated ancestry cluster, a later analysis reportedly found fewer N-insertions than the approximately 670-donor mean.

Researchers ran the PCR with 60 Vbeta and 13 Jbeta primers. Clones were read by immunoSEQ multiplex PCR, and TCRdb kept only the in-frame ones, dropping some. The sample consists of 100,000 or so clones, about 78% of them appearing once. With regard to this clone: Its antigen is still unknown.

CDR3 length equals 14 residues. Germline-derived CDR1 and CDR2 are SGHNT and YENEEA. V lost 5 bases to trimming and J lost 4 bases, with 12 bases between them. The sample comprised PBMCs. The genes are TRBV11-3 and TRBJ1-3; perhaps TRBD1 as D (6 bases). The receptor was derived from a woman in her thirties or forties in good health and CMV-seropositive. The CDR3 reads CASSMTGVGNTIYF. CDR3 in DNA: TGTGCCAGCAGCATGACAGGCGTCGGAAACACCATATATTTT.